A single sample gave rise to the 14 T cell receptor beta chains below, sequenced in a study of OX40 agonist ivuxolimab in advanced cancers. Sequencing was performed with immunoSEQ multiplex PCR; in TCRdb, only in-frame clones are kept and a portion is missing. The table records fewer than 80,000 clones, 89% of them present only once. The sequencing used CD4+ or CD8+ T cells sorted from blood, collected in a trial of the OX40 agonist ivuxolimab. Receptors originate from an adult with an advanced solid tumor such as melanoma, head and neck, liver or kidney cancer.

V and J are TRBV7-9 and TRBJ2-3, with 12 bases that match TRBD2. The CDR3 extends over 19 amino acids. Germline values: CDR1 SEHNR, CDR2 FQNEAQ (reference sequence). V lost 5 bases to trimming and J lost 2 bases; unmatched junction nucleotides: 14. CDR3 sequence reads: CASSPPLAGGPPPTDTQYF. In nucleotides, the CDR3 is TGTGCCAGCAGCCCCCCCCTAGCGGGGGGGCCCCCACCCACAGATACGCAGTATTTT.

This chain joins TRBV7-3 and TRBJ1-1; D perhaps matches TRBD1 (5 bases). Germline CDR1 reads SGHTA; CDR2 reads FQGTGA. The CDR3 is 13 amino acids. Trimming shortened V by 4 bases and J by 4 bases, and 10 bases separated the two germline ends. The DNA of the CDR3 is TGTGCCAGCAGCTCTACGGGGACCACTGAAGCTTTCTTT. Residues: CASSSTGTTEAFF.

The chain joins TRBV7-6 to TRBJ2-1; 9 bases line up with TRBD2. The CDR3 extends over 12 amino acids. Germline V gene data show CDR1 as SGHVS and CDR2 as FNYEAQ. V trimming: 5 bases; J trimming: 15 bases; junction bases outside the gene matches: 8. The CDR3 nucleotides read TGTGCCAGCAGCCCAATAGCGGGGGTTTGGTTCTTC. Protein sequence: CASSPIAGVWFF.

V usage is TRBV19 and J usage is TRBJ2-7, with D perhaps TRBD1 (6 bases). Trimming removed 5 bases at V and 5 bases at J, with 10 bases between. The germline gives CDR1 LNHDA, CDR2 SQIVND (reference sequence). The CDR3 covers 12 residues. This CDR3 reads CASSQGLNEQYF. Written as DNA, the CDR3 is TGTGCCAGTAGTCAGGGGTTAAACGAGCAGTACTTC.

The chain has TRBV4-1 and TRBJ2-3, with D uncertain. V was pared by 0 bases and J by 6 bases, with 4 bases between. CDR1 and CDR2 (germline): MGHRA, YSYEKL. This CDR3 has 12 residues. For the CDR3, the DNA is TGCGCCAGCAGCCAAGACTCGGATACGCAGTATTTT. Protein product: CASSQDSDTQYF.

J is TRBJ2-3 and V is TRBV11-1; tentatively, D is TRBD1 or TRBD2 (6 bases each). V was shortened by 5 bases and J by 2 bases, with 20 bases between the two germline ends. The germline V gene encodes CDR1 SGHAT and CDR2 FQDESV (reference sequence). The CDR3 runs to 17 residues. The CDR3 DNA is TGTGCCAGCAGCCTGCTGACAGGCCGGGGGACCACAGATACGCAGTATTTT. Its protein product is CASSLLTGRGTTDTQYF.

This rearrangement joins TRBV19 to TRBJ1-2, with D tentatively TRBD1 (5 bases). Germline loops: CDR1 LNHDA, CDR2 SQIVND (reference sequence). This CDR3 region has 19 residues. V lost 5 bases to trimming and J lost 4 bases, with 29 bases between them. The CDR3 spells CASSPPLGRVRAGGYGYTF. The CDR3 DNA sequence: TGTGCCAGTAGTCCCCCCCTGGGCAGGGTAAGAGCCGGGGGCTATGGCTACACCTTC.

This rearrangement joins TRBV7-3 to TRBJ2-3; 8 nucleotides agree with TRBD2. V shed 2 bases, J shed 6 bases, and the junction held 7 bases outside the gene matches. The germline gives CDR1 SGHTA, CDR2 FQGTGA. CDR3 length: 15 residues. The CDR3 bases are TGTGCCAGCAGCTTATTAGCGGGAATAGCGGATACGCAGTATTTT. This gives the protein CASSLLAGIADTQYF.

V gene TRBV9 combines with J gene TRBJ2-7; 7 bases fit TRBD2. The CDR3 extends over 14 amino acids. V lost 0 bases, J lost 4 bases, and 4 bases stayed unmatched. CDR1 is SGDLS and CDR2 is YYNGEE in the germline V gene. CDR3 sequence: CASSVGGRGYEQYF. As DNA, the CDR3 is TGTGCCAGCAGCGTAGGCGGGAGAGGTTACGAGCAGTACTTC. Together with reference TRBV9 and TRBJ2-7, the CDR3 gives the full variable domain: DSGVTQTPKHLITATGQRVTLRCSPRSGDLSVYWYQQSLDQGLQFLIQYYNGEERAKGNILERFSAQQFPDLHSELNLSSLELGDSALYFCASSVGGRGYEQYFGPGTRLTVT.

The chain employs TRBV7-6 and TRBJ2-4; D is possibly TRBD2 (6 bases). In germline, CDR1 is SGHVS, CDR2 FNYEAQ. The CDR3 extends over 20 amino acids. Trimming cost V 0 bases and J 0 bases, with 21 bases left between them. CDR3 nucleotides: TGTGCCAGCAGCTTAGCCCCCAGGGCCTGGGGGGACTTAGCCAAAAACATTCAGTACTTC. Protein sequence: CASSLAPRAWGDLAKNIQYF.

The V and J genes are TRBV27 and TRBJ2-7; D perhaps matches TRBD1 (6 bases). This CDR3 has 14 amino acids. Germline CDR1 MNHEY, CDR2 SMNVEV (reference sequence). V was cut by 5 bases and J by 3 bases, with 14 bases left in between. The CDR3 reads CASSPRTGNYEQYF. The CDR3 nucleotides read TGTGCCAGCAGTCCCCGAACAGGGAACTACGAGCAGTACTTC.

V is TRBV4-2 and J is TRBJ1-5; D unresolved. Germline loops: CDR1 LGHNA, CDR2 YNFKEQ. Trimming left V 0 bases short and J 2 bases short, with 8 bases between. The CDR3 has 15 residues. The CDR3 protein is CASSQDLNGNQPQHF. CDR3 sequence (DNA): TGTGCCAGCAGCCAAGACCTTAATGGCAATCAGCCCCAGCATTTT.

The chain carries TRBV5-8 and TRBJ1-6; D unclear. V lost 10 bases to trimming and J lost 7 bases, with 12 bases between them. The CDR3 extends over 12 amino acids. Per germline, CDR1 SGHTS and CDR2 YDEGEE. The CDR3, as DNA: TGTGCCGGGCAGGACGGAAATTCACCCCTCCACTTT. Translation gives CAGQDGNSPLHF.

The gene calls are TRBV5-6 and TRBJ1-2; tentatively, D is TRBD1 (5 bases). Germline lookup yields CDR1 SGHDT and CDR2 YYEEEE. The V end lost 6 bases, the J end lost 3 bases, and 18 bases lay between the germline ends. The length of the CDR3 is 15 residues. CDR3 residues: CASTNRGGMDYGYTF. CDR3 bases: TGTGCCAGCACGAACCGGGGGGGGATGGACTATGGCTACACCTTC. Looking up the rest from reference TRBV5-6 and TRBJ1-2 gives the full variable domain: DAGVTQSPTHLIKTRGQQVTLRCSPKSGHDTVSWYQQALGQGPQFIFQYYEEEERQRGNFPDRFSGHQFPNYSSELNVNALLLGDSALYLCASTNRGGMDYGYTFGSGTRLTVV.